These 30 T cell receptor beta chains were sequenced from one sample in a study of T cells in Graves' hyperthyroidism and ophthalmopathy. Amplification yielded TCR beta CDR3 regions, with RNA transcripts as the source. The HTBI primer set served for first-round RT-PCR of the TCR CDR3. TCRdb recomputed calls from the multiplex PCR reads with MiXCR, one row per CDR3 protein. The sample records around 540,000 distinct CDR3 sequences, about half being singletons. Material for sequencing was peripheral blood or thyroid tissue (not recorded which). The receptors stem from a woman between 18 and 29 years old with Graves' hyperthyroidism.

This clonotype was observed many times. The chain recombines TRBV25-1 with TRBJ1-2; D is unresolved. The germline CDR1 and CDR2 sequences are MGHDK and SYGVNS. The CDR3 runs to 15 residues. V shed 6 bases and J shed 4 bases, with 18 bases lying between them. Written as DNA, the CDR3 is TGTGCCAGCAGACCCATGGGCTCGGGGAGCTATGGCTACACCTTC. This gives the protein CASRPMGSGSYGYTF.

The chain recombines TRBV11-2 with TRBJ2-7, with D perhaps matching TRBD1 or TRBD2 (6 bases each). CDR3 size: 15 residues. CDR1 is SGHAT, CDR2 FQNNGV, per germline. The V gene lost 5 bases and the J gene lost 6 bases, with 20 bases spanning the gap. The CDR3 DNA reads as TGTGCCAGCAGCCCTAGGGGGGTTATAAGGTCCGAGCAGTACTTC. Encoded protein: CASSPRGVIRSEQYF.

The chain combines TRBV30 with TRBJ2-7; D is uncertain. This CDR3 is 12 amino acids long. The V gene lost 0 bases and the J gene lost 3 bases, with 6 bases spanning the gap. In germline, CDR1 is GTSNPN, CDR2 SVGIG (reference sequence). As DNA, the CDR3 is TGTGCCTGGAGTGTACGAGACTACGAGCAGTACTTC. It codes for CAWSVRDYEQYF.

About this clonotype: At one boundary the junction diverges from the germline segment, which might be a read error. This rearrangement joins TRBV6-1 to TRBJ1-4; TRBD1 agrees at 10 bases. The CDR3 consists of 11 residues. Germline CDR1 reads MNHNS; CDR2 reads SASEGT. CDR3 in amino acids: CASSRRQGASF. The CDR3 DNA follows: TGTGCCAGCAGTCGCCGACAGGGGGCGAGTTTT.

J is TRBJ1-6 and V is TRBV9, with D possibly matching TRBD1 (6 bases). The CDR3 totals 16 residues. The V gene's germline CDR1 is SGDLS and CDR2 YYNGEE. Deletions cut 3 bases from V and 1 base from J, with 11 bases between. The CDR3 here is CASSGGGTSYNSPLHF. The CDR3 DNA reads as TGTGCCAGCAGCGGGGGGGGGACATCCTATAATTCACCCCTCCACTTT. Supplemented by reference TRBV9 and TRBJ1-6, the full variable domain reads DSGVTQTPKHLITATGQRVTLRCSPRSGDLSVYWYQQSLDQGLQFLIQYYNGEERAKGNILERFSAQQFPDLHSELNLSSLELGDSALYFCASSGGGTSYNSPLHFGNGTRLTVT.

This chain links TRBV7-9 with TRBJ2-7; 8 bases are a match to TRBD1. Germline assignment: CDR1 SEHNR and CDR2 FQNEAQ (reference sequence). Unmatched junction bases numbered 5, after V lost 2 bases and J lost 5 bases. This CDR3 is built from 14 residues. DNA of the CDR3: TGTGCCAGCAGCTTAATGCGACAGGGGAACGAGCAGTACTTC. Its protein is CASSLMRQGNEQYF.

The table lists this clonotype with a few counts. The V call is TRBV5-1, the J call TRBJ1-5; 8 positions match TRBD1. J gave up 12 bases and V 0 bases, and 5 bases lay outside the gene matches. Germline V lookup: CDR1 SGHRS, CDR2 YFSETQ. The CDR3 has 13 residues. The CDR3 DNA reads TGCGCCAGCAGCTTGGCTACAGGGGGTATCCAGCATTTT. Amino acid sequence: CASSLATGGIQHF.

This clonotype was observed at least ten times. J is TRBJ2-7 and V is TRBV2; 10 bases fit TRBD2. CDR1 and CDR2 from the germline V gene are SNHLY and FYNNEI. Trimming took 5 bases from V and 2 from J; bases not matched to a gene: 6. CDR3 length: 15 amino acids. CDR3 residues: CASSLAGARAYEQYF. CDR3 nucleotide sequence: TGTGCCAGCAGTCTAGCGGGAGCCAGGGCCTACGAGCAGTACTTC.

This clonotype was counted once. The V gene is TRBV5-4, the J gene TRBJ1-6; 7 nucleotides match TRBD1. Germline V gives CDR1 SGHNT, CDR2 YYREEE (reference sequence). The CDR3 totals 13 residues. Trimming took 4 bases from V and 12 from J; bases not matched to a gene: 7. In DNA form, the CDR3 reads TGTGCCAGCAGCATGGGACAGTCCGGACCCCTCCACTTT. Translation gives CASSMGQSGPLHF.

The V and J genes are TRBV24-1 and TRBJ1-5; D call uncertain. This CDR3 is 14 amino acids long. Looked up from germline, CDR1 is KGHDR and CDR2 is SFDVKD. With 3 bases removed from V and 14 bases from J, the gap between germline ends came to 19 bases. For the CDR3, the DNA is TGTGCCACCAGTGATGTGGTGGGAGGCCGATACGAGCATTTT. It is translated as CATSDVVGGRYEHF.

Only one count was recorded for this clonotype. The J gene is TRBJ1-1, the V gene TRBV6-1; D may be TRBD1 (5 bases). Germline V gene lookup returns CDR1 MNHNS and CDR2 SASEGT. Trimming took off 4 bases at V and 6 bases at J, with 15 bases between the two ends. The CDR3 is made up of 14 amino acids. The CDR3 loop reads CASSAFGAGPEAFF. In nucleotides, the CDR3 is TGTGCCAGCAGTGCTTTCGGGGCGGGACCTGAAGCTTTCTTT.

V gene TRBV7-9 combines with J gene TRBJ2-7, with D tentatively TRBD1 (6 bases). V was clipped by 6 bases and J by 5 bases, with 17 bases between them. Per the germline V gene, CDR1 is SEHNR and CDR2 is FQNEAQ (reference sequence). This CDR3 comprises 14 residues. This chain's CDR3 is CASSLRGSHDEQYF. CDR3 nucleotide sequence: TGTGCCAGCAGTCTTAGGGGGTCACACGACGAGCAGTACTTC.

The chain has TRBV6-5 and TRBJ1-1; 9 nucleotides match TRBD1. The V segment lost 8 bases and the J segment 5 bases; nucleotides outside the gene matches: 6. CDR3 length: 13 amino acids. Germline V gives CDR1 MNHEY, CDR2 SVGAGI. The CDR3 sequence is CASVDRGGTEAFF. CDR3 nucleotides: TGTGCCAGCGTTGACAGGGGGGGGACTGAAGCTTTCTTT.

The rearrangement links TRBV19 to TRBJ1-2; no reliable D call. The CDR3 runs to 13 residues. The V and J ends lost 8 bases and 2 bases respectively, with 12 bases between them. The V gene's germline CDR1 is LNHDA and CDR2 SQIVND (reference sequence). CDR3 DNA sequence: TGTGCCAGTCTCCGGGGAGGGAACTATGGCTACACCTTC. Translation: CASLRGGNYGYTF.

This clonotype turned up a few times. The chain employs TRBV20-1 and TRBJ2-7, with TRBD2 matching 11 bases. The ends lost 6 bases at V and 5 bases at J; junction bases unmatched: 9. Germline CDR1 and CDR2: DFQATT and SNEGSKA (reference sequence). The CDR3 has 14 amino acids. CDR3 sequence (DNA): TGCAGTGCGGAACGACTAGCGGGACCACACGAGCAGTACTTC. It yields the protein CSAERLAGPHEQYF.

This clonotype was seen repeatedly, ten times or more. The chain combines TRBV11-2 with TRBJ1-3, with a possible D match to TRBD1 (6 bases). The CDR3 extends over 13 amino acids. Deletions cut 6 bases from V and 9 bases from J, with 15 bases between. Germline values: CDR1 SGHAT, CDR2 FQNNGV. CDR3: CASRSIQGATIYF. CDR3 sequence (DNA): TGTGCCAGCAGATCGATACAGGGTGCCACCATATATTTT.

V usage is TRBV24-1 and J usage is TRBJ1-1, with TRBD1 as a possible D gene (5 bases). The CDR3 is 13 residues long. V lost 4 bases and J 5 bases, leaving 10 bases between the germline ends. Germline assignment: CDR1 KGHDR and CDR2 SFDVKD. The CDR3, as DNA: TGTGCCACCAGTGACAGGGTTAGGACTGAAGCTTTCTTT. It yields the protein CATSDRVRTEAFF.

This chain links TRBV7-9 with TRBJ1-5, with TRBD1 matching over 7 bases. Germline trimming cut 8 bases from V and 7 bases from J; bases unmatched to any gene: 5. The CDR3 spans 12 residues. The germline CDR1 and CDR2 sequences are SEHNR and FQNEAQ (reference sequence). The CDR3 DNA sequence: TGTGCCAGCGAAACAGGGGACCAGCCCCAGCATTTT. Amino acids: CASETGDQPQHF. The variable domain in full, with the rest retrieved from reference TRBV7-9 and TRBJ1-5, is DTGVSQNPRHKITKRGQNVTFRCDPISEHNRLYWYRQTLGQGPEFLTYFQNEAQLEKSRLLSDRFSAERPKGSFSTLEIQRTEQGDSAMYLCASETGDQPQHFGDGTRLSIL.

This chain uses TRBV20-1 with TRBJ2-7; 8 nucleotides agree with TRBD2. V lost 1 base and J lost 1; bases outside the gene matches: 3. CDR3 length: 14 residues. Germline V gene sequence: CDR1 DFQATT, CDR2 SNEGSKA (reference sequence). In DNA, the CDR3 is TGCAGTGCTAGAGTTGGGACTAGTTCCTACGAGCAGTACTTC. Its translation: CSARVGTSSYEQYF.

Of note for this clonotype: A much larger clone sits a single nucleotide away, making a read error possible. The chain is built from TRBV15 and TRBJ1-5; D call uncertain. The V and J ends lost 6 bases and 3 bases respectively, with 12 bases between them. Germline V lookup: CDR1 LNHNV, CDR2 YYDKDF (reference sequence). The CDR3 contains 14 residues. The CDR3 spells CATSDPRLNQPQHF. The CDR3, as DNA: TGTGCCACCAGTGATCCCCGGCTCAATCAGCCCCAGCATTTT.

This clonotype appeared many times. The CDR3 nucleotides read TGTGCCAGCAGCTACAATCGGAACACTGAAGCTTTCTTT. It yields the protein CASSYNRNTEAFF. The V call is TRBV7-2, the J call TRBJ1-1; no firm D call. Trimming took off 4 bases at V and 1 base at J, with 7 bases between the two ends. Germline CDR1 and CDR2: SGHTA and FQGNSA. The length of the CDR3 is 13 residues. Combining the CDR3 with reference TRBV7-2 and TRBJ1-1 gives the whole variable domain GAGVSQSPSNKVTEKGKDVELRCDPISGHTALYWYRQSLGQGLEFLIYFQGNSAPDKSGLPSDRFSAERTGGSVSTLTIQRTQQEDSAVYLCASSYNRNTEAFFGQGTRLTVV.

The rearrangement links TRBV24-1 to TRBJ2-2; TRBD1 matches 8 bases. Trimming removed 1 base from V and 1 base from J; junction bases left unmatched: 1. CDR3 size: 16 residues. Germline CDR1 reads KGHDR; CDR2 reads SFDVKD. The CDR3 loop reads CATSDLDRGNTGELFF. The CDR3, as DNA: TGTGCCACCAGTGATTTAGACAGGGGGAACACCGGGGAGCTGTTTTTT.

This clonotype has ten or more counts. The chain has TRBV7-9 and TRBJ1-5; possible D gene TRBD1, 5 bases. The V gene's germline CDR1 is SEHNR and CDR2 FQNEAQ (reference sequence). V gave up 1 base and J gave up 7 bases, with 8 bases separating them. The CDR3 has 13 amino acids. The CDR3 loop reads CASSLVGDQPQHF. The CDR3 coding sequence is TGTGCCAGCAGCTTAGTGGGGGACCAGCCCCAGCATTTT.

Regarding this clonotype: The junction departs from the called germline gene at one end, perhaps through a read error. This chain uses TRBV10-3 with TRBJ1-2; a weak D match, TRBD1 (5 bases). The germline V gene has CDR1 ENHRY and CDR2 SYGVKD. The CDR3 has 16 amino acids. The CDR3 loop is CAISPREGTIPYGYIF. In DNA, the CDR3 is TGTGCCATCAGTCCCCGGGAGGGGACCATACCCTATGGCTACATCTTC.

This clonotype has more than one count but fewer than ten. The chain couples TRBV10-3 to TRBJ1-5; D might be TRBD1 (5 bases). From germline, CDR1 is ENHRY and CDR2 SYGVKD. This CDR3 comprises 14 residues. Between the trimmed V and J ends, which lost 4 bases and 7 bases, there was a span of 14 bases. CDR3 protein: CAISADRLAQPQHF. Written as DNA, the CDR3 is TGTGCCATCAGTGCCGACAGATTGGCCCAGCCCCAGCATTTT.

V is TRBV2 and J is TRBJ2-7, with D unresolved. Trimming left V 8 bases short and J 0 bases short, with 14 bases between. This CDR3 has 14 residues. CDR1 is SNHLY, CDR2 FYNNEI, per germline. The DNA of the CDR3 is TGTGCCAGCGTTGCCCCCGAAGACTCCTACGAGCAGTACTTC. Translating it yields CASVAPEDSYEQYF.

This clonotype was counted ten times or more. The chain recombines TRBV10-3 with TRBJ1-1; a possible D gene is TRBD1 (5 bases). The CDR3 runs to 14 residues. Trimming shortened V by 2 bases and J by 1 base, and 8 bases separated the two germline ends. Germline values: CDR1 ENHRY, CDR2 SYGVKD. The CDR3 coding sequence is TGTGCCATCAGTGAGAGGACATCGAACACTGAAGCTTTCTTT. It translates to CAISERTSNTEAFF.

The chain combines TRBV10-3 with TRBJ2-5; possibly TRBD1 for D (7 bases). Trimming removed 11 bases from V and 2 bases from J, with 15 bases in between. Germline CDR1 ENHRY, CDR2 SYGVKD. The CDR3 sequence is 13 residues long. CDR3 sequence reads: CASGQGGQETQYF. CDR3 in DNA: TGTGCCTCGGGGCAGGGGGGACAAGAGACCCAGTACTTC.

Turning to this clonotype: The junction shows a germline mismatch at one end, possibly a read error. V usage is TRBV10-3 and J usage is TRBJ2-7, with D hard to call. In germline, CDR1 is ENHRY, CDR2 SYGVKD. CDR3 size: 14 residues. In nucleotides, the CDR3 is TGTGCCAGCAGTTCAAACACTAAACTCTACGAGCAGTACTTC. Translation gives CASSSNTKLYEQYF.

This clonotype was seen a handful of times. The rearrangement joins TRBV12-3 or TRBV12-4 to TRBJ1-3; 8 bases align to TRBD1. V shed 6 bases and J 12 bases; nucleotides not matched to a gene: 13. The CDR3 sequence is 14 residues long. The CDR3 DNA reads as TGTGCCAGCAGGAGACAGGGGATGCAGAACGGCATATATTTT. Amino acid sequence: CASRRQGMQNGIYF.